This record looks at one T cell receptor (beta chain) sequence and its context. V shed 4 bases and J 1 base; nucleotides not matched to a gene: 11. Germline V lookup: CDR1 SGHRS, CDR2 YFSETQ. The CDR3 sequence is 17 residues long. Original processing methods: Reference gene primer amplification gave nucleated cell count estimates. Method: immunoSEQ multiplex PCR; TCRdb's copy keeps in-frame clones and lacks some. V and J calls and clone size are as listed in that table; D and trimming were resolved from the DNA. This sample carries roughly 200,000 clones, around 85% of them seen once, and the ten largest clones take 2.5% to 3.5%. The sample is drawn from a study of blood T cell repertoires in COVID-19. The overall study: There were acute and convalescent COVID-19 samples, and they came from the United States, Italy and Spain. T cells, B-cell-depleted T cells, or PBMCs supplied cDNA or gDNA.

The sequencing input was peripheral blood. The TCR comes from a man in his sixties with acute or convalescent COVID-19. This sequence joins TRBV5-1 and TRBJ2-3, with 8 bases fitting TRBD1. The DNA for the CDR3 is TGCGCCAGCAGCACGGACAGGGAAAGGTTGGGCACAGATACGCAGTATTTT. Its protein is CASSTDRERLGTDTQYF.